This T cell receptor (beta chain) was identified in a study of sequential checkpoint blockade in melanoma. Trimming cost V 6 bases and J 1 base, with 6 bases left between them. This CDR3 has 11 amino acids. CDR1 and CDR2 from the germline V gene are SQVTM and ANQGSEA. Profiling relied on immunoSEQ multiplex PCR, and the TCRdb table lists in-frame clones only, not all of them. The sample contains nearly 8,500 clones, roughly nine tenths of which appear only once. Indicated treatment: randomized to nivolumab then ipilimumab (arm A) or the reverse (arm B). The sequenced sample was CD8+ T cells sorted from blood (inferred from file names), obtained from a patient given nivolumab and ipilimumab in sequence. The receptor was derived from a human donor with melanoma. V gene TRBV29-1 combines with J gene TRBJ1-1, with unresolved D. The CDR3 spells CSVGRNTEAFF. DNA for the CDR3: TGCAGCGTGGGGAGGAACACTGAAGCTTTCTTT.